This entry lists 30 T cell receptor beta chains sequenced from one sample in a study of blood T cells in healthy people across ages. A second about 6 to 12 cycle PCR used barcoded and J-beta primers. One entry per CDR3 protein, called by TCRdb with MiXCR from the 5' RACE reads. Here the sample spans 1.6 million or so distinct CDR3 sequences, about 31% being singletons. Sequenced material: blood. Every receptor here comes from a woman aged 25 to 39 in good health.

This clonotype was observed many times. The rearrangement uses TRBV4-1 and TRBJ2-7, with 11 bases aligning to TRBD2. Germline V gives CDR1 MGHRA, CDR2 YSYEKL. V dropped 2 bases and J dropped 5; count of bases not matched to a gene: 5. This CDR3 has 15 residues. CDR3 loop: CASSQPLAGGNEQYF. CDR3 in DNA: TGCGCCAGCAGCCAACCTCTAGCGGGAGGCAACGAGCAGTACTTC.

Ten or more counts support this clonotype. This chain joins TRBV12-3 or TRBV12-4 and TRBJ2-5, with D possibly matching TRBD2 (6 bases). This CDR3 contains 15 residues. Trimming cost V 2 bases and J 0 bases, with 10 bases left between them. CDR3 residues: CASSLLAPHQETQYF. The CDR3 DNA reads TGTGCCAGCAGTTTACTAGCGCCACACCAAGAGACCCAGTACTTC.

J is TRBJ2-7 and V is TRBV6-1; 7 positions agree with TRBD1. V trimming: 6 bases; J trimming: 5 bases; junction bases outside the gene matches: 4. Germline CDR1 MNHNS, CDR2 SASEGT. The CDR3 contains 12 residues. The CDR3 nucleotides read TGTGCCAGCAGCGGGACAGTCCACGAGCAGTACTTC. Translation: CASSGTVHEQYF.

The rearrangement joins TRBV20-1 to TRBJ1-5, with D possibly being TRBD1 (5 bases). Germline CDR1 DFQATT, CDR2 SNEGSKA (reference sequence). The CDR3 spans 12 residues. V was pared by 5 bases and J by 7 bases, with 12 bases between. Written as DNA, the CDR3 is TGCAGTGCTGGGGGACCAGGGCAGCCCCAGCATTTT. Residues: CSAGGPGQPQHF.

This clonotype was observed a few times. The chain is built from TRBV7-2 and TRBJ2-3, with D hard to call. The CDR3 extends over 15 amino acids. V shed 5 bases and J shed 2 bases, with 14 bases lying between them. Germline assignment: CDR1 SGHTA and CDR2 FQGNSA. The CDR3 reads CASSPPGYNTDTQYF. CDR3 nucleotide sequence: TGTGCCAGCAGCCCACCGGGCTACAACACAGATACGCAGTATTTT. Using reference TRBV7-2 and TRBJ2-3 for the parts outside the CDR3, the full variable domain is GAGVSQSPSNKVTEKGKDVELRCDPISGHTALYWYRQSLGQGLEFLIYFQGNSAPDKSGLPSDRFSAERTGGSVSTLTIQRTQQEDSAVYLCASSPPGYNTDTQYFGPGTRLTVL.

This clonotype has a handful of counts. This chain joins TRBV9 and TRBJ1-1; the D is unclear. The germline CDR1 and CDR2 sequences are SGDLS and YYNGEE. The CDR3 spans 14 residues. The germline V and J ends were trimmed by 4 bases and 7 bases, with 17 bases remaining between them. In DNA form, the CDR3 reads TGTGCCAGCAGCTGGGCGAGTCGAGGAGGTGAAGCTTTCTTT. Translation gives CASSWASRGGEAFF.

This clonotype was detected many times. The genes are TRBV11-2 and TRBJ1-2; D perhaps matches TRBD1 (6 bases). V was cut by 6 bases and J by 0 bases, with 32 bases left in between. CDR3 size: 21 residues. Germline V lookup: CDR1 SGHAT, CDR2 FQNNGV. The chain's CDR3 is CASRFVGDRWTLWKTNYGYTF. The DNA for the CDR3 is TGTGCCAGCAGGTTCGTTGGAGACAGGTGGACCCTGTGGAAAACTAACTATGGCTACACCTTC.

This clonotype appeared a few times. The chain combines TRBV9 with TRBJ2-7, with 10 nucleotides matching TRBD2. Germline V CDR1 and CDR2: SGDLS, YYNGEE. V shed 0 bases and J 2 bases; nucleotides not matched to a gene: 5. This CDR3 has 16 residues. DNA of the CDR3: TGTGCCAGCAGCGTAGGAGCGGGGGGGCAACCCTACGAGCAGTACTTC. Amino acid sequence: CASSVGAGGQPYEQYF.

The chain combines TRBV28 with TRBJ1-1, with 8 bases that match TRBD1. The germline gives CDR1 MDHEN, CDR2 SYDVKM. The CDR3 runs to 16 residues. Unmatched junction bases numbered 8, after V lost 3 bases and J lost 2 bases. Written as DNA, the CDR3 is TGTGCCAGCAGTTTTCTCCTCTCAGGGGGCAACACTGAAGCTTTCTTT. Encoded protein: CASSFLLSGGNTEAFF.

This clonotype showed up just a few times. V usage is TRBV10-3 and J usage is TRBJ2-2, with TRBD2 matching 8 bases. This CDR3 is built from 15 residues. The V gene's germline CDR1 is ENHRY and CDR2 SYGVKD. V shed 8 bases, J shed 3 bases, and the junction held 8 bases outside the gene matches. CDR3 region: CAIAHSGGDTGELFF. The CDR3 DNA reads as TGTGCCATCGCCCACTCCGGGGGGGACACCGGGGAGCTGTTTTTT.

This clonotype was observed a few times. The chain joins TRBV18 to TRBJ1-2, with 12 bases aligning to TRBD1. The germline V gene has CDR1 KGHSH and CDR2 LQKENI. This CDR3 is built from 14 residues. With 8 bases clipped from V and 7 bases from J, the junction kept 8 bases outside the gene matches. The CDR3 here is CASTPGQGAIGYTF. The CDR3 DNA follows: TGTGCCAGCACGCCGGGACAGGGGGCAATTGGCTACACCTTC.

V usage is TRBV5-1 and J usage is TRBJ2-3, with TRBD1 identical over 12 bases. The J segment lost 4 bases and the V segment lost 2 bases, leaving 8 bases of the junction unmatched. This CDR3 comprises 17 residues. Germline-derived CDR1 and CDR2 are SGHRS and YFSETQ. DNA for the CDR3: TGCGCCAGCAGCTTACAGGCGGGACAGGGGGCGTCAGATACGCAGTATTTT. Translating it yields CASSLQAGQGASDTQYF.

This clonotype was observed a handful of times. The chain carries TRBV4-1 and TRBJ2-1; TRBD2 might be the D (6 bases). This CDR3 region has 16 residues. CDR1 MGHRA and CDR2 YSYEKL come from the germline V gene. Trimming removed 6 bases at V and 5 bases at J, with 20 bases between. The CDR3 sequence is CASSQTRDWRHNEQFF. As DNA, the CDR3 is TGCGCCAGCAGTCAGACCCGGGACTGGAGACACAATGAGCAGTTCTTC.

A note on this clonotype: At one of its ends the junction is not consistent with the germline gene, which may arise from a read error. J is TRBJ2-1 and V is TRBV6-1; TRBD1 matches at 8 bases. Germline CDR1 reads MNHNS; CDR2 reads SASEGT. The CDR3 contains 14 residues. The CDR3 spells CASHRQGFYNEEFF. The CDR3 nucleotides read TGTGCCAGCCACCGACAGGGGTTTTACAATGAGGAGTTCTTC.

As regards this clonotype: One junction end disagrees with the germline gene, perhaps due to a read error. The V call is TRBV10-3, the J call TRBJ1-1; D perhaps matches TRBD1 (6 bases). This CDR3 has 12 amino acids. Germline CDR1 ENHRY, CDR2 SYGVKD. CDR3 coding DNA: TGTGCCATCTCGGGGGCGAACTCTGAAGCTTTCTTT. It codes for CAISGANSEAFF.

This clonotype showed up just a few times. The chain recombines TRBV28 with TRBJ2-5; perhaps TRBD2 as D (5 bases). The germline gives CDR1 MDHEN, CDR2 SYDVKM. The CDR3 is 15 residues long. Trimming left V 2 bases short and J 2 bases short, with 12 bases between. The DNA of the CDR3 is TGTGCCAGCAGTTTAGTGAGGGATCATCAAGAGACCCAGTACTTC. Its translation is CASSLVRDHQETQYF.

This clonotype turned up a few times. The gene calls are TRBV7-2 and TRBJ2-7, with TRBD2 matching over 12 bases. V shed 5 bases and J 7 bases; nucleotides not matched to a gene: 12. CDR1 and CDR2 (germline): SGHTA, FQGNSA. The CDR3 length is 16 residues. Here the CDR3 DNA reads TGTGCCAGCAGCCCCCGGACTAGCGGGAACCCCTGGGAGCAGTACTTC. Translation: CASSPRTSGNPWEQYF.

V usage is TRBV11-2 and J usage is TRBJ1-4; the D gene is possibly TRBD1 (6 bases). Germline V lookup: CDR1 SGHAT, CDR2 FQNNGV. The CDR3 is 16 amino acids. V lost 5 bases and J lost 0, with 13 bases in between. The CDR3: CASSLTTGATNEKLFF. In nucleotides, the CDR3 is TGTGCCAGCAGCCTTACGACAGGTGCAACTAATGAAAAACTGTTTTTT.

This clonotype was picked up a small number of times. The CDR3 loop reads CASSRISPDRDRHRGYTF. CDR3 nucleotide sequence: TGCGCCAGCAGCCGAATTAGCCCCGACAGGGACAGACATCGCGGCTACACCTTC. The chain joins TRBV4-1 to TRBJ1-2; TRBD1 agrees at 7 bases. Germline CDR1 is MGHRA and CDR2 is YSYEKL. The V gene end was trimmed by 4 bases and the J gene end by 8 bases; junction bases not matched to a gene: 22. This CDR3 comprises 18 residues.

This clonotype was recorded a few times. V gene TRBV12-3 or TRBV12-4 combines with J gene TRBJ2-5, with 7 bases fitting TRBD2. Trimming took 6 bases from V and 4 from J; bases not matched to a gene: 14. This CDR3 region has 16 residues. CDR3 nucleotide sequence: TGTGCCAGCAGCAAAGGACTAGGGAACCCTTCAGAGACCCAGTACTTC. Protein sequence: CASSKGLGNPSETQYF.

There are a few counts of this clonotype. CDR3 nucleotides: TGTGCCAGCACCCCGACTAGCGGGACCGACGAGCAGTACTTC. Amino acid sequence: CASTPTSGTDEQYF. The chain links TRBV12-3 or TRBV12-4 to TRBJ2-7, with 11 nucleotides matching TRBD2. This CDR3 contains 14 residues. J was trimmed by 5 bases and V by 7 bases; bases with no gene match: 7.

The rearrangement joins TRBV28 to TRBJ2-7, with TRBD2 as a possible D gene (6 bases). The CDR3 sequence is 11 residues long. Looked up from germline, CDR1 is MDHEN and CDR2 is SYDVKM. V lost 10 bases to trimming and J lost 6 bases, with 13 bases between them. The CDR3 loop is CATGDPIEQYF. The CDR3 region has the DNA TGTGCCACGGGGGACCCCATCGAGCAGTACTTC. The full variable domain, completed using reference TRBV28 and TRBJ2-7, is DVKVTQSSRYLVKRTGEKVFLECVQDMDHENMFWYRQDPGLGLRLIYFSYDVKMKEKGDIPEGYSVSREKKERFSLILESASTNQTSMYLCATGDPIEQYFGPGTRLTVT.

The chain is built from TRBV5-1 and TRBJ2-5, with D unclear. V was clipped by 2 bases and J by 1 base, with 9 bases between them. Per the germline V gene, CDR1 is SGHRS and CDR2 is YFSETQ. The CDR3 extends over 14 amino acids. The CDR3 protein is CASSLGITQETQYF. The CDR3 nucleotides read TGCGCCAGCAGCTTAGGCATAACCCAAGAGACCCAGTACTTC. The variable domain in full, completed from reference TRBV5-1 and TRBJ2-5, reads KAGVTQTPRYLIKTRGQQVTLSCSPISGHRSVSWYQQTPGQGLQFLFEYFSETQRNKGNFPGRFSGRQFSNSRSEMNVSTLELGDSALYLCASSLGITQETQYFGPGTRLLVL.

Note on this clonotype: Given the absence of the conserved phenylalanine or tryptophan at the CDR3 end, a read error is likely. The rearrangement joins TRBV27 to TRBJ2-7; 7 bases fit TRBD2. Germline V CDR1 and CDR2: MNHEY, SMNVEV (reference sequence). V gave up 6 bases and J gave up 2 bases; unmatched junction bases: 7. The CDR3 sequence is 14 residues long. CDR3 coding DNA: TGTGCCAGCAGACCTATCGGGACTACCTACGAGCAGTACTGC. Translating it yields CASRPIGTTYEQYC.

The chain carries TRBV20-1 and TRBJ2-7, with 10 bases lining up with TRBD2. In germline, CDR1 is DFQATT, CDR2 SNEGSKA (reference sequence). The length of the CDR3 is 14 residues. Unmatched junction bases numbered 10, after V lost 8 bases and J lost 3 bases. The CDR3 reads CSTRAGGSLYEQYF. For the CDR3, the DNA is TGCAGTACTCGAGCGGGAGGGTCTCTCTACGAGCAGTACTTC.

The V gene is TRBV3-1, the J gene TRBJ1-1, with 8 nucleotides matching TRBD1. The CDR3 length is 14 residues. From germline, CDR1 is LGHDT and CDR2 YNNKEL (reference sequence). V trimming: 4 bases; J trimming: 3 bases; junction bases outside the gene matches: 4. DNA of the CDR3: TGTGCCAGCAGCCGCGTACAGGGGGACACTGAAGCTTTCTTT. This translates into CASSRVQGDTEAFF.

This clonotype occurred a few times. The chain is built from TRBV6-2 or TRBV6-3 and TRBJ2-5; D perhaps matches TRBD2 (6 bases). The V gene lost 7 bases and the J gene lost 5 bases, with 14 bases spanning the gap. The CDR3 runs to 13 residues. CDR1 and CDR2 (germline): MNHEY, SVGEGT. Here the CDR3 reads CASNTGGRETQYF. The CDR3, as DNA: TGTGCCAGCAATACCGGGGGACGTGAGACCCAGTACTTC.

This clonotype turned up a few times. V usage is TRBV6-6 and J usage is TRBJ1-5; a possible D gene is TRBD1 (5 bases). V was pared by 5 bases and J by 2 bases, with 13 bases between. Per the germline V gene, CDR1 is MNHNY and CDR2 is SVGAGI (reference sequence). This CDR3 spans 15 amino acids. Here the CDR3 DNA reads TGTGCCAGCAGTGACCCGGGACTCGGCAATCAGCCCCAGCATTTT. As protein: CASSDPGLGNQPQHF.

The V gene is TRBV13, the J gene TRBJ2-3; TRBD2 agrees at 8 bases. The ends lost 1 base at V and 2 bases at J; junction bases unmatched: 29. The V gene's germline CDR1 is PRHDT and CDR2 FYEKMQ (reference sequence). The CDR3 loop spans 24 amino acids. The CDR3 is CASSLEGGLGDSLTGGTITDTQYF. For the CDR3, the DNA is TGTGCCAGCAGCTTAGAAGGCGGACTCGGGGATTCCCTTACGGGGGGGACCATCACAGATACGCAGTATTTT.

This clonotype was counted between two and nine times. V and J are TRBV6-2 or TRBV6-3 and TRBJ2-1, with D unresolved. Germline V gene sequence: CDR1 MNHEY, CDR2 SVGEGT. V was shortened by 6 bases and J by 0 bases, with 15 bases between the two germline ends. This CDR3 contains 16 residues. The CDR3 nucleotides read TGTGCCAGCAGCTTCCTCCTGACTCTCTCCTACAATGAGCAGTTCTTC. It yields the protein CASSFLLTLSYNEQFF.